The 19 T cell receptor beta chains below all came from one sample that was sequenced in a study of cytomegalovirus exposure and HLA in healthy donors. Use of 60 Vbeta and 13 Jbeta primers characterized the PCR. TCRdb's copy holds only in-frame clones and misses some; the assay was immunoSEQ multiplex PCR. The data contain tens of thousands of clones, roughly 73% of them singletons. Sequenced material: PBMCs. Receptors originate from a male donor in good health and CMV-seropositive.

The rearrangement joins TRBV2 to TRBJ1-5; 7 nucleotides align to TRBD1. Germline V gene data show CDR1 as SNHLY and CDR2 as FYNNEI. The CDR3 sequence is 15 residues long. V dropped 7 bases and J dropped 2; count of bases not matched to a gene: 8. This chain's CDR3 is CASKGAPGGNQPQHF. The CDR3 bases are TGTGCCAGCAAGGGGGCCCCCGGGGGCAATCAGCCCCAGCATTTT.

The CDR3: CASSQGYRNYGYTF. The CDR3 bases are TGTGCCAGCAGCCAAGGCTACAGGAACTATGGCTACACCTTC. The chain uses TRBV14 and TRBJ1-2; possible D gene TRBD1, 5 bases. The CDR3 runs 14 residues. The V end lost 1 base, the J end lost 2 bases, and 8 bases lay between the germline ends. The V gene's germline CDR1 is SGHDN and CDR2 FVKESK.

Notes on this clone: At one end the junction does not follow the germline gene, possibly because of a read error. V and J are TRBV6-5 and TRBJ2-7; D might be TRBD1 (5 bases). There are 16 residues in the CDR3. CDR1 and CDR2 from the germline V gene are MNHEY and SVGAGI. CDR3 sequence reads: CASSYSPQGTAYEQYF. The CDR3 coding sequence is TGTGCCAGCAGCTACTCGCCCCAGGGTACAGCGTACGAGCAGTACTTC.

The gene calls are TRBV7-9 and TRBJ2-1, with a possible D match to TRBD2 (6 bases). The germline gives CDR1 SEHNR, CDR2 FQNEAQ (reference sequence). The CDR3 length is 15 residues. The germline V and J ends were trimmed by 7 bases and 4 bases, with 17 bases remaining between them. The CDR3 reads CASTQDGGRYNEQFF. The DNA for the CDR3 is TGTGCCAGCACCCAAGACGGGGGTCGATACAATGAGCAGTTCTTC.

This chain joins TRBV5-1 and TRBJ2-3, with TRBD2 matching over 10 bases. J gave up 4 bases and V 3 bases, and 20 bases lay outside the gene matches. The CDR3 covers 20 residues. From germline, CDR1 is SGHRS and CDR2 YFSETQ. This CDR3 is CASSSPDGLADPLWADTQYF. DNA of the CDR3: TGCGCCAGCAGCTCGCCCGATGGACTAGCGGACCCCCTTTGGGCAGATACGCAGTATTTT. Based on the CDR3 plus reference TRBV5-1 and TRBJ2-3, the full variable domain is KAGVTQTPRYLIKTRGQQVTLSCSPISGHRSVSWYQQTPGQGLQFLFEYFSETQRNKGNFPGRFSGRQFSNSRSEMNVSTLELGDSALYLCASSSPDGLADPLWADTQYFGPGTRLTVL.

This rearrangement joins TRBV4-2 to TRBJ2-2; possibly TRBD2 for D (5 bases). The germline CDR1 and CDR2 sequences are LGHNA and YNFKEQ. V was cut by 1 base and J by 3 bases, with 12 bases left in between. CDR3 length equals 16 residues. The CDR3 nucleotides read TGTGCCAGCAGCCAAGTAGCACGGGAAGACACCGGGGAGCTGTTTTTT. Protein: CASSQVAREDTGELFF.

Here the CDR3 reads CASSLDYSRSYEQYF. In DNA, the CDR3 is TGCGCCAGCAGCTTGGACTATTCGCGCTCCTACGAGCAGTACTTC. The chain combines TRBV5-1 with TRBJ2-7; D not resolved. Trimming shortened V by 0 bases and J by 0 bases, and 10 bases separated the two germline ends. The CDR3 runs 15 residues. The germline gives CDR1 SGHRS, CDR2 YFSETQ.

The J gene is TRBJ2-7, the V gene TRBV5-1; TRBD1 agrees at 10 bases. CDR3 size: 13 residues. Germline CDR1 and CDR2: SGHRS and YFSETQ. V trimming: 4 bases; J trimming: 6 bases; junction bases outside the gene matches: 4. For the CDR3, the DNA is TGCGCCAGCAGCCTATGGGACAGGGGCGAGCAGTACTTC. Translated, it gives CASSLWDRGEQYF.

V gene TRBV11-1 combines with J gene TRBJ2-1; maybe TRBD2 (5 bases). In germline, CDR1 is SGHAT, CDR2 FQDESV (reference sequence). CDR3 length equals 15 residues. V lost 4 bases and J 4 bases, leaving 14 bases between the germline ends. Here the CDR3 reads CASSSASRRYNEQFF. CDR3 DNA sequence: TGTGCCAGCAGCTCCGCTAGTAGGAGGTACAATGAGCAGTTCTTC.

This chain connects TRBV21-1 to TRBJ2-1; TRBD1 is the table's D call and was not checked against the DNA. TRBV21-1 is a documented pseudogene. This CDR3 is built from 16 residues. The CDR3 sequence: CASIKLIGQGDNEQFF. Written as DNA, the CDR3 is TGTGCCAGCATCAAACTTATAGGACAGGGTGACAATGAGCAGTTCTTC.

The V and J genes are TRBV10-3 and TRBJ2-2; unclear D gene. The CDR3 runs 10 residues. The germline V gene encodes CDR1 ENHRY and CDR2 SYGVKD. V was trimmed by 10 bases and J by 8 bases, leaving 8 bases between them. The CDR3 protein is CATQLGELFF. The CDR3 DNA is TGTGCCACCCAATTGGGGGAGCTGTTTTTT.

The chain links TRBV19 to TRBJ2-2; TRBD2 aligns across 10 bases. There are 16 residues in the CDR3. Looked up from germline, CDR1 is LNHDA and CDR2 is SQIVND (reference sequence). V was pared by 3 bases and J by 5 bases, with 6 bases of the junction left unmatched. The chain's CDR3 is CASSITSGAITGELFF. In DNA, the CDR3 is TGTGCCAGTAGTATCACTAGCGGGGCTATTACCGGGGAGCTGTTTTTT.

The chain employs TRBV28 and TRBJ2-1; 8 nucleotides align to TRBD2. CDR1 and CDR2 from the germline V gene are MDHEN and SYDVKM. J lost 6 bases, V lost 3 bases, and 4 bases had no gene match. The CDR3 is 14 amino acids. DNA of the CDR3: TGTGCCAGCAGTTTGATTCGGGGGGGCAATGAGCAGTTCTTC. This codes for CASSLIRGGNEQFF. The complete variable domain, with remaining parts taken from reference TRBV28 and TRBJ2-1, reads DVKVTQSSRYLVKRTGEKVFLECVQDMDHENMFWYRQDPGLGLRLIYFSYDVKMKEKGDIPEGYSVSREKKERFSLILESASTNQTSMYLCASSLIRGGNEQFFGPGTRLTVL.

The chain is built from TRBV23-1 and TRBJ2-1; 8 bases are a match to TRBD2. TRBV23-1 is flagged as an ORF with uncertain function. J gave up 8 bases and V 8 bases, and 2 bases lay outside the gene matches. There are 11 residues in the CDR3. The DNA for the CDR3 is TGCGCCAGCTCGGGAGGGTATGAGCAGTTCTTC. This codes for CASSGGYEQFF.

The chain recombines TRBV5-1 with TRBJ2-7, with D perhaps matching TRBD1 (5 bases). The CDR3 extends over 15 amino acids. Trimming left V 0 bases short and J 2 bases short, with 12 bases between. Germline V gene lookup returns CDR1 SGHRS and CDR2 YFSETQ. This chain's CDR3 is CASSLETGNTYEQYF. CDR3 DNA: TGCGCCAGCAGCTTGGAAACAGGCAATACCTACGAGCAGTACTTC.

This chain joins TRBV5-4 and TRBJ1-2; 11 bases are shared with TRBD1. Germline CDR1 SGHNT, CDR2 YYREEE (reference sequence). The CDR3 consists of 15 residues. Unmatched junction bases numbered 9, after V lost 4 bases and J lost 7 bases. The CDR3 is CASSGTLDRGLGYTF. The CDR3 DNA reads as TGTGCCAGCAGCGGCACCCTGGACAGGGGGCTTGGCTACACCTTC. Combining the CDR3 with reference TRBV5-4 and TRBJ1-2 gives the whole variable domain ETGVTQSPTHLIKTRGQQVTLRCSSQSGHNTVSWYQQALGQGPQFIFQYYREEENGRGNFPPRFSGLQFPNYSSELNVNALELDDSALYLCASSGTLDRGLGYTFGSGTRLTVV.

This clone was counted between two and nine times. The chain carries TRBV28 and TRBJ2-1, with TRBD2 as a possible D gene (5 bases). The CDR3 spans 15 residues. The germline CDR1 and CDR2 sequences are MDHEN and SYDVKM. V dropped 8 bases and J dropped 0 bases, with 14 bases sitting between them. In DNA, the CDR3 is TGTGCCAGCCGGGCGGGCAAGAGCTCCTACAATGAGCAGTTCTTC. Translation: CASRAGKSSYNEQFF.

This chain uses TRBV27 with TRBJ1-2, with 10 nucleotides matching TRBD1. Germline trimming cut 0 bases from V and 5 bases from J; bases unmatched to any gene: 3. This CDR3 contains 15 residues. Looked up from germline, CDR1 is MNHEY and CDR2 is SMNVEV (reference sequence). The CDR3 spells CASSLSGTGAYGYTF. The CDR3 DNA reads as TGTGCCAGCAGTTTATCGGGGACAGGGGCATATGGCTACACCTTC.

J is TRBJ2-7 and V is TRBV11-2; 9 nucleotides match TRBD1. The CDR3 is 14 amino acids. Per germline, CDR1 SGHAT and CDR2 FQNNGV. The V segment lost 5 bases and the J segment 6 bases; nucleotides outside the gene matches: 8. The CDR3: CASSRRDRVAEQYF. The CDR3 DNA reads TGTGCCAGCAGCCGCCGGGACAGGGTTGCCGAGCAGTACTTC.